These 18 T cell receptor beta chains share one sample of origin, sequenced in a study of blood T cell repertoires in COVID-19. Libraries were prepared by immunoSEQ multiplex PCR; TCRdb keeps only in-frame clonotypes and omits some of them. Here the sample spans a few hundred thousand clones, 75% to 95% being singletons. The sample consisted of peripheral blood. The origin of the receptors is a woman in her twenties or thirties with COVID-19, enrolled during active disease.

The chain employs TRBV12-3 or TRBV12-4 and TRBJ2-3; D possibly corresponds to TRBD1 (5 bases). Deletions cut 6 bases from V and 6 bases from J, with 7 bases between. The CDR3 extends over 11 amino acids. This CDR3 reads CASSWGDTQYF. The CDR3 DNA reads as TGTGCCAGCAGCTGGGGCGATACGCAGTATTTT.

The chain is built from TRBV28 and TRBJ1-5; D is unresolved. CDR1 and CDR2 (germline): MDHEN, SYDVKM. The CDR3 extends over 16 amino acids. V lost 5 bases and J 2 bases, leaving 16 bases between the germline ends. DNA of the CDR3: TGTGCCAGCAGTCCCTCCATCGGGAAAGGCAATCAGCCCCAGCATTTT. Its translation: CASSPSIGKGNQPQHF. Using reference TRBV28 and TRBJ1-5 for the parts outside the CDR3, the full variable domain is DVKVTQSSRYLVKRTGEKVFLECVQDMDHENMFWYRQDPGLGLRLIYFSYDVKMKEKGDIPEGYSVSREKKERFSLILESASTNQTSMYLCASSPSIGKGNQPQHFGDGTRLSIL.

The chain has TRBV6-5 and TRBJ1-5; D might be TRBD1 (6 bases). Germline V CDR1 and CDR2: MNHEY, SVGAGI. V was clipped by 5 bases and J by 0 bases, with 8 bases between them. This CDR3 comprises 14 residues. The CDR3 spells CASSTRGSNQPQHF. The CDR3 nucleotides read TGTGCCAGCAGTACCAGGGGTAGCAATCAGCCCCAGCATTTT.

This chain links TRBV28 with TRBJ1-2; TRBD1 might be the D (6 bases). The ends were cut back, 3 bases at V and 2 bases at J, with 13 bases in the middle. The CDR3 consists of 15 residues. The germline CDR1 and CDR2 sequences are MDHEN and SYDVKM. The CDR3 sequence is CASSFRDRPNYGYTF. The CDR3 DNA sequence: TGTGCCAGCAGTTTTCGAGACAGGCCAAACTATGGCTACACCTTC.

The CDR3 spells CASSQLPGLAGRNEQFF. The CDR3 DNA reads as TGTGCCAGCAGCCAGCTGCCGGGACTAGCGGGTAGGAATGAGCAGTTCTTC. This chain joins TRBV3-1 (or the pseudogene TRBV3-2) and TRBJ2-1, with 12 bases aligning to TRBD2. Germline V lookup: CDR1 LGHDT, CDR2 YNNKEL (reference sequence). CDR3 length: 17 amino acids. The junction had 10 bases not matched to a gene; V was cut back by 3 bases and J by 7 bases.

The rearrangement uses TRBV4-2 and TRBJ2-5; 8 bases agree with TRBD2. The CDR3 sequence is 16 residues long. CDR1 is LGHNA and CDR2 is YNFKEQ in the germline V gene. The V segment lost 4 bases and the J segment 2 bases; nucleotides outside the gene matches: 9. CDR3 region: CASSPGTSWRQETQYF. The DNA of the CDR3 is TGTGCCAGCAGCCCCGGGACTAGTTGGCGACAAGAGACCCAGTACTTC.

The chain uses TRBV6-5 and TRBJ2-3, with D tentatively TRBD2 (5 bases). The V end lost 7 bases, the J end lost 4 bases, and 15 bases lay between the germline ends. From germline, CDR1 is MNHEY and CDR2 SVGAGI. CDR3 length: 14 amino acids. The CDR3 protein is CASNSGKGADTQYF. DNA of the CDR3: TGTGCCAGCAATTCGGGGAAAGGAGCAGATACGCAGTATTTT.

The gene calls are TRBV19 and TRBJ2-3; 12 bases match TRBD2. The germline V gene encodes CDR1 LNHDA and CDR2 SQIVND (reference sequence). The V gene end was trimmed by 3 bases and the J gene end by 4 bases; junction bases not matched to a gene: 5. There are 16 residues in the CDR3. The CDR3 sequence is CASSILLAGGADTQYF. DNA of the CDR3: TGTGCCAGTAGTATCTTACTAGCGGGAGGTGCAGATACGCAGTATTTT. Filled out from reference TRBV19 and TRBJ2-3, the complete variable domain reads DGGITQSPKYLFRKEGQNVTLSCEQNLNHDAMYWYRQDPGQGLRLIYYSQIVNDFQKGDIAEGYSVSREKKESFPLTVTSAQKNPTAFYLCASSILLAGGADTQYFGPGTRLTVL.

The chain recombines TRBV4-1 with TRBJ1-5; 10 bases line up with TRBD1. This CDR3 region has 16 residues. Germline V lookup: CDR1 MGHRA, CDR2 YSYEKL. The junction had 8 bases not matched to a gene; V was cut back by 1 base and J by 8 bases. The DNA for the CDR3 is TGCGCCAGCAGCCAAGTCGGCCGGGACAGGGGAGAGCCCCAGCATTTT. This encodes CASSQVGRDRGEPQHF.

This sequence joins TRBV28 and TRBJ2-7; D is unresolved. The CDR3 totals 13 residues. Germline V gene lookup returns CDR1 MDHEN and CDR2 SYDVKM. V was trimmed by 10 bases and J by 1 base, leaving 14 bases between them. The DNA of the CDR3 is TGTGCCACCAGCAGGCTCTTTTCCTACGAGCAGTACTTC. The encoded protein is CATSRLFSYEQYF.

The chain links TRBV7-2 to TRBJ1-5, with D tentatively TRBD1 (6 bases). The CDR3 totals 15 residues. Germline lookup yields CDR1 SGHTA and CDR2 FQGNSA. V was shortened by 1 base and J by 6 bases, with 13 bases between the two germline ends. Here the CDR3 reads CASSLDPWGRQPQHF. For the CDR3, the DNA is TGTGCCAGCAGCTTAGACCCGTGGGGGCGTCAGCCCCAGCATTTT.

The chain is built from TRBV28 and TRBJ1-2; tentatively, D is TRBD1 (5 bases). Trimming left V 7 bases short and J 8 bases short, with 14 bases between. The germline gives CDR1 MDHEN, CDR2 SYDVKM. The CDR3 is 12 residues long. As DNA, the CDR3 is TGTGCCAGCACCCGACGGGGGTCGGGCTACACCTTC. It translates to CASTRRGSGYTF.

The chain has TRBV7-3 and TRBJ2-3; TRBD1 matches at 7 bases. The CDR3 contains 14 residues. Germline V lookup: CDR1 SGHTA, CDR2 FQGTGA. V shed 3 bases and J 4 bases; nucleotides not matched to a gene: 4. The CDR3 spells CASSFGQAADTQYF. CDR3 nucleotides: TGTGCCAGCAGCTTTGGACAGGCGGCAGATACGCAGTATTTT.

This chain joins TRBV7-9 and TRBJ2-7; the D gene is possibly TRBD2 (6 bases). Trimming left V 1 base short and J 6 bases short, with 16 bases between. CDR3 size: 15 residues. From germline, CDR1 is SEHNR and CDR2 FQNEAQ (reference sequence). This CDR3 reads CASSLVDGGQSEQYF. The DNA of the CDR3 is TGTGCCAGCAGCTTAGTGGACGGAGGGCAGAGCGAGCAGTACTTC.

The gene calls are TRBV3-1 (or the pseudogene TRBV3-2) and TRBJ2-5; 10 bases align to TRBD2. The CDR3 is 15 residues long. The J segment lost 4 bases and the V segment lost 4 bases, leaving 6 bases of the junction unmatched. The germline CDR1 and CDR2 sequences are LGHDT and YNNKEL (reference sequence). CDR3 coding DNA: TGTGCCAGCAGCCTGGTAGCGGGGGGTTTAGAGACCCAGTACTTC. Translation: CASSLVAGGLETQYF.

The rearrangement links TRBV5-4 to TRBJ2-1, with TRBD2 identical over 10 bases. Germline CDR1 reads SGHNT; CDR2 reads YYREEE (reference sequence). The CDR3 runs to 15 residues. J was trimmed by 8 bases and V by 4 bases; bases with no gene match: 9. CDR3 protein: CASSPRLAGEDEQFF. DNA of the CDR3: TGTGCCAGCAGCCCCCGGCTAGCGGGAGAGGATGAGCAGTTCTTC.

J is TRBJ2-7 and V is TRBV7-9; the match to TRBD1 covers 7 bases. There are 13 residues in the CDR3. Germline-derived CDR1 and CDR2 are SEHNR and FQNEAQ (reference sequence). Losses at the gene ends were 5 bases for V and 5 bases for J; bases not matched to a gene: 6. In nucleotides, the CDR3 is TGTGCCAGCAGCCTGACAGGGTTCCACGAGCAGTACTTC. Residues: CASSLTGFHEQYF.

The rearrangement links TRBV18 to TRBJ2-6, with a tentative D call TRBD1 (5 bases). V gave up 3 bases and J gave up 0 bases, with 12 bases separating them. Looked up from germline, CDR1 is KGHSH and CDR2 is LQKENI. The CDR3 consists of 17 residues. CDR3 sequence: CASSPTVSSSGANVLTF. The CDR3, as DNA: TGTGCCAGCTCACCGACAGTCTCGAGCTCTGGGGCCAACGTCCTGACTTTC.